The T cell receptor (beta chain) under discussion was sequenced for a study of blood T cell repertoires in COVID-19. V lost 0 bases and J lost 6; bases outside the gene matches: 2. This CDR3 comprises 13 residues. Germline V gene lookup returns CDR1 GTSNPN and CDR2 SVGIG (reference sequence). Participants had their cohort set by participant-reported clinical history. Authors' methods: Amplifying reference gene primers gave estimates of nucleated cell counts. The assay was immunoSEQ multiplex PCR, and TCRdb's table has in-frame clones only and misses some. Clone size and the V and J calls come from that table; the DNA yielded D and trimming. The sample includes roughly 330,000 clones, 88% of them seen just once.

The gene calls are TRBV30 and TRBJ2-3; TRBD2 matches at 8 bases. The receptor's source is a man in his thirties or forties who had recovered from COVID-19. The sample comprised PBMCs or T cells enriched from blood (not recorded which). The CDR3 DNA follows: TGTGCCTGGAGTGTGGCGGGGGGCGATACGCAGTATTTT. Translated: CAWSVAGGDTQYF. The full variable domain, with the rest looked up from reference TRBV30 and TRBJ2-3, is SQTIHQWPATLVQPVGSPLSLECTVEGTSNPNLYWYRQAAGRGLQLLFYSVGIGQISSEVPQNLSASRPQDRQFILSSKKLLLSDSGFYLCAWSVAGGDTQYFGPGTRLTVL.